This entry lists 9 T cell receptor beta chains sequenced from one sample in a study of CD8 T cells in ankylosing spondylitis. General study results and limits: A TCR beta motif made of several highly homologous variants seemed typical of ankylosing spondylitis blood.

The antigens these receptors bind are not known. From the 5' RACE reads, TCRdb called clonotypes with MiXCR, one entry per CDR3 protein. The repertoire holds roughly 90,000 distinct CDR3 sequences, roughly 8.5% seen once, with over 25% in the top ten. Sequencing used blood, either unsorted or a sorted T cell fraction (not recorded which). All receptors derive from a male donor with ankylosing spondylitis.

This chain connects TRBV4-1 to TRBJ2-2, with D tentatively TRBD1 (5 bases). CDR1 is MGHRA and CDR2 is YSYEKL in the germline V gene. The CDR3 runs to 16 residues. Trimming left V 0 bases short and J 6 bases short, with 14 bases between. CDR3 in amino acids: CASSQDFPTASGELFF. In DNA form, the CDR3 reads TGCGCCAGCAGCCAAGATTTCCCGACAGCATCCGGGGAGCTGTTTTTT.

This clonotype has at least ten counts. The CDR3 DNA sequence: TGCGCCAGCAGCTCCCAGCGGGAGATGCCCAATGAGCAGTTCTTC. Translated, it gives CASSSQREMPNEQFF. This sequence joins TRBV5-1 and TRBJ2-1, with 8 bases matching TRBD2. The germline CDR1 and CDR2 sequences are SGHRS and YFSETQ. J was trimmed by 6 bases and V by 3 bases; bases with no gene match: 8. This CDR3 contains 15 residues. Full variable domain (missing parts from reference TRBV5-1 and TRBJ2-1): KAGVTQTPRYLIKTRGQQVTLSCSPISGHRSVSWYQQTPGQGLQFLFEYFSETQRNKGNFPGRFSGRQFSNSRSEMNVSTLELGDSALYLCASSSQREMPNEQFFGPGTRLTVL.

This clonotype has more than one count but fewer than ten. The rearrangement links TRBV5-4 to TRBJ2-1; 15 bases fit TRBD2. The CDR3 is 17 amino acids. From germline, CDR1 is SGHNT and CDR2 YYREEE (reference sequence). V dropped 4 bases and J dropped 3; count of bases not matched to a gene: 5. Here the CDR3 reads CASSDGTSGRLYNEQFF. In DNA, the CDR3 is TGTGCCAGCAGCGACGGGACTAGCGGGAGGCTCTACAATGAGCAGTTCTTC.

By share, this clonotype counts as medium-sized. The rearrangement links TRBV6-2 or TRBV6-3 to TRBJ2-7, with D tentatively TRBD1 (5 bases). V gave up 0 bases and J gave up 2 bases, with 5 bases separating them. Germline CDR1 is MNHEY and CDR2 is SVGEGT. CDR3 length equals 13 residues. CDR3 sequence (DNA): TGTGCCAGCAGTTACTCGGACACCTACGAGCAGTACTTC. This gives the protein CASSYSDTYEQYF.

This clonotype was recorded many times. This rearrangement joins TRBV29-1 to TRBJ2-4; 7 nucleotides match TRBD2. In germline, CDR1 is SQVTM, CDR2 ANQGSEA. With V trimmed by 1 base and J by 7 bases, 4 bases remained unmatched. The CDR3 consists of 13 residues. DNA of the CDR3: TGCAGCGTTGAAGGCGGGAGCGGGAACATTCAGTACTTC. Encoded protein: CSVEGGSGNIQYF. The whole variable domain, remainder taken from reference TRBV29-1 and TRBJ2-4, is SAVISQKPSRDICQRGTSLTIQCQVDSQVTMMFWYRQQPGQSLTLIATANQGSEATYESGFVIDKFPISRPNLTFSTLTVSNMSPEDSSIYLCSVEGGSGNIQYFGAGTRLSVL.

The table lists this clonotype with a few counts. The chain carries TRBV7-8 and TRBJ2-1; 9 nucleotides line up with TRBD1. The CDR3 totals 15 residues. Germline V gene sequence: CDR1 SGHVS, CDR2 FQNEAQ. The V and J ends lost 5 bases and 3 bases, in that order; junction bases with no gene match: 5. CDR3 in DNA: TGTGCCAGCAGCGCTAGGACAGGGGACTACAATGAGCAGTTCTTC. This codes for CASSARTGDYNEQFF. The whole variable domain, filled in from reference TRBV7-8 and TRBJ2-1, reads GAGVSQSPRYKVAKRGQDVALRCDPISGHVSLFWYQQALGQGPEFLTYFQNEAQLDKSGLPSDRFFAERPEGSVSTLKIQRTQQEDSAVYLCASSARTGDYNEQFFGPGTRLTVL.

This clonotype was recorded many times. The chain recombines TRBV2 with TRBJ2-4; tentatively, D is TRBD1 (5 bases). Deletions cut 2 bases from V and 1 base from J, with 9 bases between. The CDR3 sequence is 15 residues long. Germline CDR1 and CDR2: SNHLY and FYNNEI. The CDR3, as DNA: TGTGCCAGCAGTGAATGGCAGGGTGCCAAAAACATTCAGTACTTC. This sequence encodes CASSEWQGAKNIQYF.

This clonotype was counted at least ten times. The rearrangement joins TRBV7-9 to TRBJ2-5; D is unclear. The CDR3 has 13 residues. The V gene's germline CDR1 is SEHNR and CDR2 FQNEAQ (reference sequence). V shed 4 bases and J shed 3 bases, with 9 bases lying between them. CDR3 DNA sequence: TGTGCCAGCAGCTGGGATAGGGAAGAGACCCAGTACTTC. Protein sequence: CASSWDREETQYF.

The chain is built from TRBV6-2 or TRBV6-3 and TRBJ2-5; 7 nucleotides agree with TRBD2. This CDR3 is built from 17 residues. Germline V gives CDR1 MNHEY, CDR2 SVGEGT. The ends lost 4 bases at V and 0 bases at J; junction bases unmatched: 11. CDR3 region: CASSLEFGLEYQETQYF. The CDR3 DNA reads TGTGCCAGCAGTTTGGAATTTGGACTAGAGTACCAAGAGACCCAGTACTTC.